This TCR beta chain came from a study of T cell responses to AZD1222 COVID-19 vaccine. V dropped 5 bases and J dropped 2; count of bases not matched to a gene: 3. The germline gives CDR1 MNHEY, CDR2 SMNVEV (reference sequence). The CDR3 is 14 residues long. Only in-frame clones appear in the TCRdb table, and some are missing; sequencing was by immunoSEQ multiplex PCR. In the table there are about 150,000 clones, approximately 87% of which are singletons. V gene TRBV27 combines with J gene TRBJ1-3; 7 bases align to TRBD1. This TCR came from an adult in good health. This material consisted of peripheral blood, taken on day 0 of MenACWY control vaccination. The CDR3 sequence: CASSARGAGNTIYF. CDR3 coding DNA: TGTGCCAGCAGTGCCAGGGGGGCTGGAAACACCATATATTTT.